These T cell receptor beta chains were read from a single sample in a study of radiotherapy plus CTLA-4 blockade in lung cancer. The data were produced by immunoSEQ multiplex PCR, yet TCRdb's version contains in-frame clones alone and is incomplete. The sample has 85,000 to 100,000 clones, more than 70% seen once. Material: peripheral blood, obtained from a patient treated with radiotherapy plus ipilimumab. All receptors come from a human donor with non-small cell lung cancer that progressed on radiotherapy plus ipilimumab. The CDR3 runs from the conserved cysteine through the conserved F or W. A D gene is named only where the DNA matches it firmly. Where a row states a size, it is once, few, many or the class of an expanded clone; other rows omit it.

j_call clone_size d_call v_call cdr3_aa cdr3_nt
TRBJ2-2 - - TRBV29-1 CSVVQSRTGELFF TGCAGCGTTGTCCAGTCCAGGACCGGGGAGCTGTTTTTT
TRBJ1-1 - - TRBV6-5 CASSSRVDTEAFF TGTGCCAGCAGTTCCAGAGTGGACACTGAAGCTTTCTTT
TRBJ2-2 - TRBD1 TRBV7-9 CASSPTRDRGSGELFF TGTGCCAGCAGCCCAACCCGGGACAGGGGGTCCGGGGAGCTGTTTTTT
TRBJ2-7 - TRBD2 TRBV10-1 CASAPGDYPNEQYF TGCGCCAGTGCCCCGGGGGACTACCCTAACGAGCAGTACTTC
TRBJ1-6 - - TRBV2 CASSVEGMNSPLHF TGTGCCAGCAGTGTAGAGGGGATGAATTCACCCCTCCACTTT
TRBJ2-3 - - TRBV27 CASSLALAGPDTQYF TGTGCCAGCAGTTTAGCGCTCGCAGGTCCAGATACGCAGTATTTT
TRBJ2-3 - TRBD2 TRBV2 CASSRRAGGTDTQYF TGTGCCAGCAGCCGCCGAGCGGGAGGCACAGATACGCAGTATTTT
TRBJ2-4 few TRBD2 TRBV28 CASSPIEGGPDKNIQYF TGTGCCAGCAGTCCCATTGAGGGAGGGCCTGACAAAAACATTCAGTACTTC
TRBJ2-7 once - TRBV28 CASSSGTYPYEQCF TGTGCCAGCAGTTCCGGGACATATCCCTACGAGCAGTGCTTC
TRBJ1-1 - TRBD1 TRBV6-5 CASRTTGGTEAFF TGTGCCAGCAGGACGACAGGGGGCACTGAAGCTTTCTTT
TRBJ2-7 - - TRBV21-1 CASSKGKTGSYEQYF TGTGCCAGCAGCAAAGGAAAGACAGGGAGCTACGAGCAGTACTTC
TRBJ1-6 - - TRBV6-1 CASTSPRRLGPLHF TGTGCCAGCACCTCACCCAGGCGGCTGGGACCCCTCCACTTT
TRBJ1-1 - - TRBV28 CASSFPQNTEAFF TGTGCCAGCAGTTTTCCTCAGAACACTGAAGCTTTCTTT
TRBJ2-3 - TRBD2 TRBV7-6 CASGPGGTSTDTQYF TGTGCCAGCGGCCCCGGGGGGACCAGCACAGATACGCAGTATTTT
TRBJ2-2 - - TRBV6-1 CASISGLGAGELFF TGTGCCAGCATAAGCGGACTCGGGGCCGGGGAGCTGTTTTTT
TRBJ2-7 - TRBD1 TRBV28 CASSPQDRSSYEQYF TGTGCCAGCAGTCCTCAGGACAGGAGCTCCTACGAGCAGTACTTC
TRBJ2-3 - TRBD2 TRBV5-1 CASMASGTTGDTQYF TGCGCCAGCATGGCTAGCGGGACTACTGGGGATACGCAGTATTTT
TRBJ2-7 - - TRBV7-9 CASSSGGFSTWEQYF TGTGCCAGCAGCTCAGGGGGGTTCTCTACGTGGGAGCAGTACTTC
TRBJ2-3 - TRBD1 TRBV7-9 CASSLRRGRYTDTQYF TGTGCCAGCAGCTTGAGAAGGGGGCGGTACACAGATACGCAGTATTTT
TRBJ1-1 - - TRBV19 CASSIEGDTEAFF TGTGCCAGTAGTATCGAGGGGGACACTGAAGCTTTCTTT
TRBJ2-7 - - TRBV5-1 CASSLEADAYEQYF TGCGCCAGCAGCTTGGAAGCGGATGCCTACGAGCAGTACTTC
TRBJ1-2 - TRBD1 TRBV30 CAWKPGGVYGYTF TGTGCCTGGAAGCCAGGGGGCGTCTATGGCTACACCTTC
TRBJ2-7 - - TRBV28 CASSLPDILYEQYF TGTGCCAGCAGTTTACCTGACATACTCTACGAGCAGTACTTC
TRBJ2-7 - TRBD1 TRBV5-1 CASSSTGGSDEQYF TGCGCCAGCAGCTCGACAGGGGGCTCGGACGAGCAGTACTTC
TRBJ1-1 few - TRBV11-3 CASSLLEFEAFF TGTGCCAGCAGCTTATTGGAATTTGAAGCTTTCTTT
TRBJ2-5 - TRBD1 TRBV7-6 CASSLRPGGWETQYF TGTGCCAGCAGCTTACGTCCAGGGGGCTGGGAGACCCAGTACTTC
TRBJ1-1 - - TRBV5-6 CASSWTVPGHPNTEAFF TGTGCCAGCAGCTGGACCGTTCCGGGACACCCGAACACTGAAGCTTTCTTT
TRBJ1-6 - - TRBV6-5 CASGRSSYNSPLHF TGTGCCAGCGGCAGGAGCTCCTATAATTCACCCCTCCACTTT
TRBJ2-5 - - TRBV7-3 CASSLSPTGTQYF TGTGCCAGCAGCTTAAGCCCCACCGGGACCCAGTACTTC
TRBJ2-7 - - TRBV6-5 CASRGTSRSYEQYF TGTGCCAGCCGAGGGACTTCCCGCTCCTACGAGCAGTACTTC
TRBJ1-1 - - TRBV7-9 CASSLGAAEAFF TGTGCCAGCAGCTTAGGGGCAGCTGAAGCTTTCTTT
TRBJ1-4 few TRBD1 TRBV6-6 CASSAELGQGNEKLFF TGTGCCAGCAGTGCGGAATTGGGACAGGGAAATGAAAAACTGTTTTTT
TRBJ2-1 - - TRBV30 CAWSVVLGSEQFF TGTGCCTGGAGTGTTGTTTTGGGATCTGAGCAGTTCTTC
TRBJ1-4 once - TRBV5-1 CASSPRGTGSEKLFF TGCGCCAGCAGCCCCCGGGGAACGGGAAGTGAAAAACTGTTTTTT
TRBJ2-7 - TRBD2 TRBV5-1 CASSLLGSGDEQYF TGCGCCAGCAGCTTGTTAGGTAGCGGGGACGAGCAGTACTTC
TRBJ2-7 few TRBD1 TRBV18 CASSPPDRGLDEQYF TGTGCCAGCTCACCACCGGACAGGGGGCTCGACGAGCAGTACTTC
TRBJ2-3 - - TRBV27 CATQVGGASTDTQYF TGTGCCACCCAGGTAGGGGGGGCGAGCACAGATACGCAGTATTTT
TRBJ2-2 few - TRBV4-3 CASSQLRQSGELFF TGCGCCAGCAGCCAATTACGACAGTCCGGGGAGCTGTTTTTT
TRBJ1-2 - - TRBV19 CASSREWTVGYGYTF TGTGCCAGTAGTAGAGAGTGGACGGTCGGGTATGGCTACACCTTC
TRBJ1-1 - TRBD1 TRBV5-1 CASSLVGNRGLNTEAFF TGCGCCAGCAGCTTGGTGGGGAACAGGGGGTTGAACACTGAAGCTTTCTTT
TRBJ2-1 - - TRBV15 CATSRGYNEQFF TGTGCCACCAGCAGAGGCTACAATGAGCAGTTCTTC
TRBJ2-1 - - TRBV7-8 CASSFTAGTSSYNEQFF TGTGCCAGCAGCTTTACGGCGGGCACCTCCTCCTACAATGAGCAGTTCTTC
TRBJ2-2 - - TRBV7-6 CASSLDSGELFF TGTGCCAGCAGCTTAGACAGCGGGGAGCTGTTTTTT
TRBJ2-7 - - TRBV7-9 CASSSRLGPYEQYF TGTGCCAGCAGCTCCCGACTAGGTCCCTACGAGCAGTACTTC
TRBJ2-5 - - TRBV19 CASSIEGVGETQYF TGTGCCAGTAGTATCGAGGGGGTCGGGGAGACCCAGTACTTC
TRBJ2-2 - TRBD2 TRBV4-2 CASSQGLAETGELFF TGTGCCAGCAGCCAAGGGCTAGCGGAGACCGGGGAGCTGTTTTTT